This T cell receptor (beta chain) was identified in a study of blood T cell repertoires in COVID-19 (dated by TCRdb to about 2020). Broadly, across the study: Samples covering the acute and convalescent phases of COVID-19 were provided by collaborators in the United States, Italy and Spain. The samples were drawn from the first 160 participants of the ongoing ImmuneRACE study and from 1,254 subjects provided by 6 global collaborators. A de-identified subject ID, COVID-19 status, age in years and sex were almost always included in the sample metadata. Subjects who had been exposed to COVID-19, were actively infected with it, or had recovered from it provided the deeply sampled blood TCRbeta repertoires that made up the dataset. The repertoires were made available in a free public database intended to serve as a resource for research on the immune response to SARS-CoV-2. Where available, HLA class I and class II types were taken from metadata supplied by the sample provider and were not determined by assay-based typing. The prospective study material was composed of cDNA or gDNA derived from T cells, B-cell-depleted T cells, or PBMCs.

The paper as a whole reports these results and caveats: The amount of clinical and demographic metadata varied by source and participant and was provided uncurated.

This clone was observed a single time. Its antigen is still unknown. No qualities accompany the bases; no much larger clone lies one base away. The germline V and J ends show losses of 4 bases and 3 bases respectively, and no gene match explains 6 bases of the junction. Measured from the cysteine to the phenylalanine, the CDR3 is 17 residues long. Kept here is only the CDR3 DNA, which spans 51 bases and is read in frame from base 1. In the germline V gene, CDR1 corresponds to SNHLY and CDR2 to FYNNEI. TCRbeta CDR3 regions were amplified from genomic DNA using the immunoSEQ Assay, a bias-controlled multiplex PCR. On the study's bioinformatics: The number of nucleated cells in each sample was estimated from the amplification of reference gene primers within the assay. To quantify the absolute abundance of each unique TCRbeta CDR3 rearrangement, sequence reads were collapsed and filtered. For each sample, productive Simpson clonality was calculated as the square root of Simpson's diversity index over productive rearrangements. TCRdb limited this immuneACCESS table to in-frame rearrangements with V and J called. A share of clones is missing; checked studies link under half to unresolved V genes, and the rest is unexplained. D and trimming were read from the DNA, whereas the V and J calls and clone size are those reported in that table. For this sample the table gives roughly 190,000 clones, of which 82% were detected only once. Under 6.5% of the sample comes from the top ten.

Participants in the prospective study were aged about 18 to 95 years, lived in 20 to 25 United States geographic areas, and enrolled through a virtual design. In the prospective study, participants were assigned to cohorts based on the clinical history participants reported in a screening survey and a study questionnaire. Mobile phlebotomists in the prospective study collected whole blood, serum and a nasopharyngeal or oropharyngeal swab from every participant. Over a roughly two-month period, participants in the prospective study had the option of providing additional blood draws and questionnaires. Before DNA extraction, prospective study blood samples were shipped either frozen or at room temperature.

The sequenced sample was PBMCs or T cells enriched from blood (not recorded which). Recombination joined TRBV2 with TRBJ2-7; the central 16 bases match TRBD2. The receptor was isolated from an older woman with acute COVID-19. The sequenced DNA: TGTGCCAGCAGTGCTCAGGGACTAGCGGGAGGGTTCTACGAGCAGTACTTC. Its product reads: CASSAQGLAGGFYEQYF.